This T cell receptor beta chain is drawn from a study of shared T cell receptors in the human thymus. The V end was cut by 2 bases, the J end by 1 base, with 8 bases between. This CDR3 is built from 14 residues. CDR1 and CDR2 (germline): MNHEY, SMNVEV (reference sequence). Data came from immunoSEQ multiplex PCR; TCRdb stores just in-frame clones and leaves some out. The sample carries some 660,000 clones, more than 75% recorded once. This sample also appeared in a second study, on human thymus T cells. From that second work: Donors were healthy Finnish infants having corrective surgery for congenital heart defects. Related work found strong thymic repertoire overlap between unrelated individuals.

The TCR originated in a boy under two years old with a congenital heart defect. Sample: thymocytes. The chain couples TRBV27 to TRBJ1-1; the D gene is possibly TRBD1 (6 bases). The CDR3, as DNA: TGTGCCAGCAGTTTAGAAGGGGGGAACACTGAAGCTTTCTTT. Protein sequence: CASSLEGGNTEAFF.